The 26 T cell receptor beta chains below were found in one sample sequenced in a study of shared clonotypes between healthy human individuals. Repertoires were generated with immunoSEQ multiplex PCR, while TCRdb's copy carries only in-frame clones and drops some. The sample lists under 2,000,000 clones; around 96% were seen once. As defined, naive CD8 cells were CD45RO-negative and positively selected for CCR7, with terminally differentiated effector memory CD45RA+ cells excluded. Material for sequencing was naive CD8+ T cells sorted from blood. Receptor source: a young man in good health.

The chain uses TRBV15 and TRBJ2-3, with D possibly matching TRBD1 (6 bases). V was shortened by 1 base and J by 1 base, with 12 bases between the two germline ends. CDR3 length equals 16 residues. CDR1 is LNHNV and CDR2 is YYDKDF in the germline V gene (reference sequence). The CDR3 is CATSRGQGLGTDTQYF. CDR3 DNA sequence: TGTGCCACCAGCAGAGGGCAGGGGTTGGGCACAGATACGCAGTATTTT.

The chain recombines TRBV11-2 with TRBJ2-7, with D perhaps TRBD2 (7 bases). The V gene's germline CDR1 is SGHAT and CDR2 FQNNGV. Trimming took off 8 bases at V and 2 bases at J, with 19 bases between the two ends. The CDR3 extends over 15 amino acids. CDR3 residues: CASRLGGGLAYEQYF. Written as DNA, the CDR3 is TGTGCCAGCCGCCTCGGCGGGGGCCTTGCCTACGAGCAGTACTTC. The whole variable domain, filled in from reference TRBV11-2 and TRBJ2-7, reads EAGVAQSPRYKIIEKRQSVAFWCNPISGHATLYWYQQILGQGPKLLIQFQNNGVVDDSQLPKDRFSAERLKGVDSTLKIQPAKLEDSAVYLCASRLGGGLAYEQYFGPGTRLTVT.

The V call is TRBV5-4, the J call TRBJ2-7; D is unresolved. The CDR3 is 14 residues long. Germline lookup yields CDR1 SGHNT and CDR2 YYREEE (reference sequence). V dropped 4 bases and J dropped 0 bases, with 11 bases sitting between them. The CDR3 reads CASSNDVFSYEQYF. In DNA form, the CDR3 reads TGTGCCAGCAGCAATGACGTATTCTCCTACGAGCAGTACTTC.

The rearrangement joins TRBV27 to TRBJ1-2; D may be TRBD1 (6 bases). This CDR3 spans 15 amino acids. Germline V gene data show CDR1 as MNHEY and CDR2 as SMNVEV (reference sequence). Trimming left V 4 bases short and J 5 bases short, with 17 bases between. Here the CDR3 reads CASSSTGGVPYGYTF. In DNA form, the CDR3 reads TGTGCCAGCAGTTCGACGGGGGGCGTCCCTTATGGCTACACCTTC.

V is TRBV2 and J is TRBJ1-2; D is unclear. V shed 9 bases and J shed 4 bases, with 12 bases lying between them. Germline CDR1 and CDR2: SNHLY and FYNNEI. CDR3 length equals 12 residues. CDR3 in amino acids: CASDGTIYGYTF. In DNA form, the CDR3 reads TGTGCCAGTGACGGAACAATCTATGGCTACACCTTC.

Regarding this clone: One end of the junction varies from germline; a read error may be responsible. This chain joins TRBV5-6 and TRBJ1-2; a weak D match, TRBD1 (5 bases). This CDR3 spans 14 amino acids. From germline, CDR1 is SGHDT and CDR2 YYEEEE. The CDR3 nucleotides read TGTGCCAGCAGCCCCGCCGTAGACAGACCGTATATCGCCTTC. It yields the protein CASSPAVDRPYIAF.

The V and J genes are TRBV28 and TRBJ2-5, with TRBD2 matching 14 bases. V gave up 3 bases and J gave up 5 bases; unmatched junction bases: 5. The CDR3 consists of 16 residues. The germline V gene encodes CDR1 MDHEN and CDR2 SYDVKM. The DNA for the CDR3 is TGTGCCAGCAGTTTCCCGACTAGCGGGGGGGCGGAGACCCAGTACTTC. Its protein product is CASSFPTSGGAETQYF.

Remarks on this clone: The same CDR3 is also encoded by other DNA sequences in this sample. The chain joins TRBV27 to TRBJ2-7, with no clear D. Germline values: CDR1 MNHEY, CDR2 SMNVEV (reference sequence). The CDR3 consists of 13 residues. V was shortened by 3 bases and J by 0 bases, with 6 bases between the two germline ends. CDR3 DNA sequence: TGTGCCAGCAGTTTGGGCAACTCCTACGAGCAGTACTTC. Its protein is CASSLGNSYEQYF.

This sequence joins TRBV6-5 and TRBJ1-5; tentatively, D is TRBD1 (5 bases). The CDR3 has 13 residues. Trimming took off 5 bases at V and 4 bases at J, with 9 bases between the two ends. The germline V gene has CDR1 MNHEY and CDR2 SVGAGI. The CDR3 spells CASSPTENQPQHF. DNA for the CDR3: TGTGCCAGCAGTCCGACAGAGAATCAGCCCCAGCATTTT.

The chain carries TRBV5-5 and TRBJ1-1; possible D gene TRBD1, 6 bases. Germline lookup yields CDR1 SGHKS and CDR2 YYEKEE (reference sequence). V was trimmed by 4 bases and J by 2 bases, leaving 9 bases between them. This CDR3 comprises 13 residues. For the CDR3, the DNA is TGTGCCAGCAGCCGGGACACAAACACTGAAGCTTTCTTT. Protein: CASSRDTNTEAFF.

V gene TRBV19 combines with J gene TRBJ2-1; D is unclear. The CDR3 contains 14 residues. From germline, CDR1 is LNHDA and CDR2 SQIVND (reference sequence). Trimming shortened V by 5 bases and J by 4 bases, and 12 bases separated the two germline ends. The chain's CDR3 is CASSHQLRYNEQFF. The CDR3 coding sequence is TGTGCCAGTAGTCACCAATTGAGGTACAATGAGCAGTTCTTC.

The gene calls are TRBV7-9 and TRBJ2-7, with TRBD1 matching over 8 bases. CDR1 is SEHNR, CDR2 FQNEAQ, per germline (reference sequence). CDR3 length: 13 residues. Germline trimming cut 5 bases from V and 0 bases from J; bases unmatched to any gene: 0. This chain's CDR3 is CASSQGASYEQYF. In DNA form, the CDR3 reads TGTGCCAGCAGCCAGGGGGCCTCCTACGAGCAGTACTTC.

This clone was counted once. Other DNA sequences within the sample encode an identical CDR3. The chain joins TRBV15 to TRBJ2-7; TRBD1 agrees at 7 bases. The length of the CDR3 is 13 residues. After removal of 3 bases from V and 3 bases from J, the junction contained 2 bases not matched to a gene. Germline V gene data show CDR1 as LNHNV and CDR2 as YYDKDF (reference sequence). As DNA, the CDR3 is TGTGCCACCAGCAGTGACAGGGTCTACGAGCAGTACTTC. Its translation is CATSSDRVYEQYF.

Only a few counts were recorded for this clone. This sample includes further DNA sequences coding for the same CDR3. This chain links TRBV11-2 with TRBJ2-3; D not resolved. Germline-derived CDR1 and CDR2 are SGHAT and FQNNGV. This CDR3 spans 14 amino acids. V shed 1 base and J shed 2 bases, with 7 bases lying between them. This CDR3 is CASSLGLDTDTQYF. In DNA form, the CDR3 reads TGTGCCAGCAGCTTAGGTCTAGACACAGATACGCAGTATTTT.

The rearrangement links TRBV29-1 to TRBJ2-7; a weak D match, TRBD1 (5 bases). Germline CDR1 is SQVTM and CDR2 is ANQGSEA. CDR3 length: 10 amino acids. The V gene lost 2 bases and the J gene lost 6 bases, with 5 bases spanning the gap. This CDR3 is CSVETGEQYF. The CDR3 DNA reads TGCAGCGTTGAAACAGGCGAGCAGTACTTC.

The CDR3 spells CASSQDSSGRASPYEQYF. The CDR3, as DNA: TGCGCCAGCAGCCAAGATTCTAGCGGGAGGGCCAGTCCCTACGAGCAGTACTTC. This chain connects TRBV4-3 to TRBJ2-7; TRBD2 matches 12 bases. Germline loops: CDR1 LGHNA, CDR2 YSLEER. The junction had 8 bases not matched to a gene; V was cut back by 0 bases and J by 2 bases. The CDR3 is 18 amino acids.

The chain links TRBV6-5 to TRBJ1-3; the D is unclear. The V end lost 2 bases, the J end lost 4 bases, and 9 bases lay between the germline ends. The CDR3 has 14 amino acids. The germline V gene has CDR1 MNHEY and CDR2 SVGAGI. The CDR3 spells CASSYAPEGNTIYF. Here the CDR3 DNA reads TGTGCCAGCAGTTACGCCCCGGAAGGAAACACCATATATTTT.

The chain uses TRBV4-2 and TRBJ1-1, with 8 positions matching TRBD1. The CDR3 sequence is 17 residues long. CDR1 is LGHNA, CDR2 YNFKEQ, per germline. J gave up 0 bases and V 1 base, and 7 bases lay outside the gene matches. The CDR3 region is CASSQVQGAGVNTEAFF. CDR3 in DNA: TGTGCCAGCAGCCAAGTCCAGGGGGCGGGGGTGAACACTGAAGCTTTCTTT.

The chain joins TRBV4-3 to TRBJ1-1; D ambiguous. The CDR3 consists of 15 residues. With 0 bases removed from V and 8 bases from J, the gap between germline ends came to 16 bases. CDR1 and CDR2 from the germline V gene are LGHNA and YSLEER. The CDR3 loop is CASSQDRLWDPEAFF. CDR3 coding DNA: TGCGCCAGCAGCCAAGATCGTTTATGGGATCCCGAAGCTTTCTTT.

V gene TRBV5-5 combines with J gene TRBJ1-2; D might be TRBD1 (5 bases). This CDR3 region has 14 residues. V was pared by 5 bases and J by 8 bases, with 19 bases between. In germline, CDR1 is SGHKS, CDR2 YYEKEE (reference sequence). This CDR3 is CASRLDSFDLGYTF. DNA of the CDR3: TGTGCCAGCAGACTCGACAGTTTTGATCTCGGCTACACCTTC.

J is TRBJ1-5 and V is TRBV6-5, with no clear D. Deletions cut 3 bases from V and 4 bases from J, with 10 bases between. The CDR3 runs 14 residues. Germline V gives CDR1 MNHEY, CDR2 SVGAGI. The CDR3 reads CASSYRGENQPQHF. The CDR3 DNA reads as TGTGCCAGCAGTTATAGAGGCGAGAATCAGCCCCAGCATTTT.

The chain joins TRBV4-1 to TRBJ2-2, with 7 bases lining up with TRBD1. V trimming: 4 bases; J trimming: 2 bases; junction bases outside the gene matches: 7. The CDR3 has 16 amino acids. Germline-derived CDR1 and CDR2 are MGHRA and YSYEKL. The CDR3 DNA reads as TGCGCCAGCAGCCCCCAGGGGGTACTCAACACCGGGGAGCTGTTTTTT. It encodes CASSPQGVLNTGELFF.

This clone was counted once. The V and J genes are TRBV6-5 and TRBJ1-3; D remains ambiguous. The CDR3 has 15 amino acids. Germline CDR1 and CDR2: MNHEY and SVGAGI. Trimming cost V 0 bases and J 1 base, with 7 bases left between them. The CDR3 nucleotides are TGTGCCAGCAGTTACTCGGAGGGATCTGGAAACACCATATATTTT. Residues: CASSYSEGSGNTIYF.

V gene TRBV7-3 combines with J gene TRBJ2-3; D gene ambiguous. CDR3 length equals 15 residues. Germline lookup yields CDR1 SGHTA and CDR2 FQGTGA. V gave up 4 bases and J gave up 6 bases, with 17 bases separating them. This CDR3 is CASSWAAPGLDTQYF. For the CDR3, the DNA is TGTGCCAGCAGCTGGGCGGCACCCGGGTTGGATACGCAGTATTTT.

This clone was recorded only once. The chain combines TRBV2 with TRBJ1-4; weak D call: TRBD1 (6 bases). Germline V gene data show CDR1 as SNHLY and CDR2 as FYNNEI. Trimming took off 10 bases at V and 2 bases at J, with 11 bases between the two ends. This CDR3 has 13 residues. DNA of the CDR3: TGTGCCACCCAGGGGACGACTAATGAAAAACTGTTTTTT. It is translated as CATQGTTNEKLFF.

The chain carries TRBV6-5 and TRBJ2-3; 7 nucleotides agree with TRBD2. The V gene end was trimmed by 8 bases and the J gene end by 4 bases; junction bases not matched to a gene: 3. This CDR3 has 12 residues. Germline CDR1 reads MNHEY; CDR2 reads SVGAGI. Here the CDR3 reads CASGGEPDTQYF. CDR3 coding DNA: TGTGCCAGCGGGGGGGAACCAGATACGCAGTATTTT.